Listed here are 31 T cell receptor beta chains from one sample, sequenced in a study of cytomegalovirus exposure and HLA in healthy donors. PCR involved 60 Vbeta and 13 Jbeta primers. The method was immunoSEQ multiplex PCR; TCRdb's version includes in-frame clones alone and lacks a portion of them. The sample lists 100,000 to 150,000 clones; 15% to 20% were seen once. Sequencing was performed on PBMCs. Receptor source: a female donor in good health and CMV-seropositive.

This sequence joins TRBV11-2 and TRBJ2-1; the D gene is possibly TRBD2 (5 bases). Looked up from germline, CDR1 is SGHAT and CDR2 is FQNNGV. CDR3 length: 14 amino acids. The germline V and J ends were trimmed by 0 bases and 7 bases, with 10 bases remaining between them. The DNA of the CDR3 is TGTGCCAGCAGCTTAGATTTAGGAGGTAATGAGCAGTTCTTC. It translates to CASSLDLGGNEQFF. Full variable domain (outside the CDR3, taken from reference TRBV11-2 and TRBJ2-1): EAGVAQSPRYKIIEKRQSVAFWCNPISGHATLYWYQQILGQGPKLLIQFQNNGVVDDSQLPKDRFSAERLKGVDSTLKIQPAKLEDSAVYLCASSLDLGGNEQFFGPGTRLTVL.

The chain employs TRBV9 and TRBJ1-5; D unresolved. The ends were cut back, 0 bases at V and 6 bases at J, with 10 bases in the middle. This CDR3 contains 14 residues. CDR1 is SGDLS and CDR2 is YYNGEE in the germline V gene. CDR3 loop: CASSVGAGIQPQHF. In DNA form, the CDR3 reads TGTGCCAGCAGCGTAGGGGCAGGAATTCAGCCCCAGCATTTT.

This clone was observed a few times. The V and J genes are TRBV2 and TRBJ2-2; possibly TRBD1 for D (6 bases). Deletions cut 5 bases from V and 7 bases from J, with 14 bases between. From germline, CDR1 is SNHLY and CDR2 FYNNEI. The CDR3 spans 14 residues. CDR3 in DNA: TGTGCCAGCAGTCCCCTTATACAGGGCGGGGAGCTGTTTTTT. Amino acids: CASSPLIQGGELFF.

The gene calls are TRBV4-3 and TRBJ1-2; 8 bases are shared with TRBD1. The V and J ends lost 0 bases and 4 bases, in that order; junction bases with no gene match: 7. Germline loops: CDR1 LGHNA, CDR2 YSLEER. The CDR3 spans 16 residues. In nucleotides, the CDR3 is TGCGCCAGCAGCCAAGATTGGGGGACAGGATCCTATGGCTACACCTTC. This sequence encodes CASSQDWGTGSYGYTF.

The gene calls are TRBV19 and TRBJ2-7, with D unclear. Germline V gene lookup returns CDR1 LNHDA and CDR2 SQIVND (reference sequence). V shed 1 base and J shed 3 bases, with 10 bases lying between them. CDR3 length: 14 amino acids. The CDR3 is CASSIGAQSYEQYF. CDR3 coding DNA: TGTGCCAGTAGTATAGGGGCTCAGAGCTACGAGCAGTACTTC.

The rearrangement joins TRBV4-1 to TRBJ1-2, with D unclear. Trimming stripped 0 bases from V and 0 bases from J, with 14 bases between. The germline gives CDR1 MGHRA, CDR2 YSYEKL. The CDR3 totals 17 residues. DNA of the CDR3: TGCGCCAGCAGCCAAGATGCTGTCCAGTCCCCTAACTATGGCTACACCTTC. Amino acid sequence: CASSQDAVQSPNYGYTF.

This chain uses TRBV4-1 with TRBJ2-1; TRBD2 aligns across 9 bases. Germline CDR1 reads MGHRA; CDR2 reads YSYEKL. The J segment lost 2 bases and the V segment lost 1 base, leaving 0 bases of the junction unmatched. This CDR3 is 15 amino acids long. The CDR3 DNA reads as TGCGCCAGCAGCCAAGTAGCGGGGGCCTACAATGAGCAGTTCTTC. This encodes CASSQVAGAYNEQFF.

In this sample, this clone turned up a few times. J is TRBJ2-1 and V is TRBV11-3; TRBD2 matches 8 bases. Germline lookup yields CDR1 SGHNT and CDR2 YENEEA. CDR3 size: 15 residues. V lost 0 bases and J lost 2; bases outside the gene matches: 0. CDR3 protein: CASSLEGLAYNEQFF. The CDR3 DNA follows: TGTGCCAGCAGCTTAGAGGGACTAGCCTACAATGAGCAGTTCTTC.

This clone turned up a few times. This chain connects TRBV28 to TRBJ2-7; TRBD1 aligns across 7 bases. Germline CDR1 reads MDHEN; CDR2 reads SYDVKM. Trimming at V came to 8 bases and at J to 3 bases, leaving 10 bases not matched to a gene. The CDR3 spans 14 residues. CDR3: CASGKGTANYEQYF. The CDR3 nucleotides read TGTGCCAGCGGCAAAGGGACAGCGAACTACGAGCAGTACTTC.

This clone was seen only a few times. For the CDR3, the DNA is TGCAGCGTTGAGGGCAGGGGGCGGGAGACCCAGTACTTC. This sequence encodes CSVEGRGRETQYF. This sequence joins TRBV29-1 and TRBJ2-5; 8 nucleotides line up with TRBD1. The CDR3 contains 13 residues. From germline, CDR1 is SQVTM and CDR2 ANQGSEA. Trimming removed 3 bases from V and 5 bases from J; junction bases left unmatched: 5.

This clone turned up a few times. The chain uses TRBV6-5 and TRBJ2-2, with 8 positions matching TRBD1. CDR3 length: 15 amino acids. V lost 7 bases, J lost 4 bases, and 8 bases stayed unmatched. Per the germline V gene, CDR1 is MNHEY and CDR2 is SVGAGI. The CDR3 reads CASKTGAVSTGELFF. CDR3 DNA: TGTGCCAGCAAGACAGGGGCGGTGAGCACCGGGGAGCTGTTTTTT.

The J gene is TRBJ2-5, the V gene TRBV5-4; D is possibly TRBD1 (6 bases). The CDR3 runs 15 residues. V was pared by 4 bases and J by 3 bases, with 16 bases between. The germline V gene encodes CDR1 SGHNT and CDR2 YYREEE (reference sequence). As DNA, the CDR3 is TGTGCCAGCAGCCGAAAAGGGGGTCCGGAAGAGACCCAGTACTTC. It translates to CASSRKGGPEETQYF.

V is TRBV7-9 and J is TRBJ2-5, with 8 bases fitting TRBD1. The CDR3 is 14 residues long. V trimming: 4 bases; J trimming: 1 base; junction bases outside the gene matches: 2. Germline V gene sequence: CDR1 SEHNR, CDR2 FQNEAQ (reference sequence). CDR3 sequence: CASSSGQGQETQYF. In DNA, the CDR3 is TGTGCCAGCAGCTCAGGACAGGGCCAAGAGACCCAGTACTTC.

The chain combines TRBV28 with TRBJ1-5; the D gene is possibly TRBD1 (6 bases). The CDR3 is 18 amino acids. The germline CDR1 and CDR2 sequences are MDHEN and SYDVKM. V lost 1 base and J lost 0, with 16 bases in between. CDR3 region: CASSLFQGGGYSNQPQHF. The CDR3 DNA reads as TGTGCCAGCAGTTTATTCCAGGGAGGGGGGTATAGCAATCAGCCCCAGCATTTT. The variable domain in full, with the rest retrieved from reference TRBV28 and TRBJ1-5, is DVKVTQSSRYLVKRTGEKVFLECVQDMDHENMFWYRQDPGLGLRLIYFSYDVKMKEKGDIPEGYSVSREKKERFSLILESASTNQTSMYLCASSLFQGGGYSNQPQHFGDGTRLSIL.

The V and J genes are TRBV5-1 and TRBJ2-3; the match to TRBD2 covers 8 bases. CDR3 length: 15 residues. CDR1 and CDR2 from the germline V gene are SGHRS and YFSETQ. After removal of 2 bases from V and 2 bases from J, the junction contained 4 bases not matched to a gene. The CDR3 loop reads CASSFGSGATDTQYF. The CDR3 region has the DNA TGCGCCAGCAGCTTTGGTAGCGGGGCCACAGATACGCAGTATTTT.

This chain's CDR3 is CASSEGAGSNQPQHF. The CDR3 DNA is TGTGCCAGCAGTGAAGGCGCAGGGTCGAATCAGCCCCAGCATTTT. The chain recombines TRBV6-1 with TRBJ1-5, with D possibly being TRBD1 (5 bases). The CDR3 has 15 residues. Trimming took off 1 base at V and 4 bases at J, with 11 bases between the two ends. Germline V lookup: CDR1 MNHNS, CDR2 SASEGT.

This clone has a handful of counts. J is TRBJ1-2 and V is TRBV19; D not resolved. The length of the CDR3 is 13 residues. CDR1 is LNHDA, CDR2 SQIVND, per germline (reference sequence). The V and J ends lost 5 bases and 10 bases respectively, with 17 bases between them. The CDR3 region has the DNA TGTGCCAGTAGTGGCGGGTCTTTAAGGCTCTACACCTTC. It codes for CASSGGSLRLYTF.

This clone was counted between two and nine times. The rearrangement links TRBV30 to TRBJ2-6; D is perhaps TRBD1 (5 bases). Germline V lookup: CDR1 GTSNPN, CDR2 SVGIG (reference sequence). The V end lost 0 bases, the J end lost 4 bases, and 10 bases lay between the germline ends. This CDR3 has 15 residues. The CDR3 DNA reads as TGTGCCTGGAGTGTACTTGGGGCCGGGGCCAACGTCCTGACTTTC. It translates to CAWSVLGAGANVLTF.

This clone was counted a few times. The genes are TRBV6-1 and TRBJ1-1; D is unclear. Germline V CDR1 and CDR2: MNHNS, SASEGT. Trimming removed 2 bases from V and 10 bases from J, with 14 bases in between. The CDR3 is 13 amino acids. In nucleotides, the CDR3 is TGTGCCAGCAGTGAACGAGGGCAATCGGGAGCTTTCTTT. Encoded protein: CASSERGQSGAFF.

The chain recombines TRBV9 with TRBJ1-3, with D unresolved. Germline loops: CDR1 SGDLS, CDR2 YYNGEE. The CDR3 contains 16 residues. Between the trimmed V and J ends, which lost 0 bases and 0 bases, there was a span of 10 bases. CDR3 amino acids: CASSVGAANSGNTIYF. The CDR3, as DNA: TGTGCCAGCAGCGTAGGGGCCGCAAACTCTGGAAACACCATATATTTT.

The V gene is TRBV5-6, the J gene TRBJ2-5, with a tentative D call TRBD2 (5 bases). V lost 1 base to trimming and J lost 0 bases, with 13 bases between them. Germline CDR1 reads SGHDT; CDR2 reads YYEEEE. This CDR3 region has 16 residues. The CDR3 is CASSLLSSGYQETQYF. CDR3 sequence (DNA): TGTGCCAGCAGCTTGTTGTCCTCGGGGTACCAAGAGACCCAGTACTTC. The whole variable domain, remainder taken from reference TRBV5-6 and TRBJ2-5, is DAGVTQSPTHLIKTRGQQVTLRCSPKSGHDTVSWYQQALGQGPQFIFQYYEEEERQRGNFPDRFSGHQFPNYSSELNVNALLLGDSALYLCASSLLSSGYQETQYFGPGTRLLVL.

The rearrangement links TRBV5-4 to TRBJ2-1; 13 bases align to TRBD2. The trim removed 2 bases at V and 1 base at J, leaving 6 bases unmatched. This CDR3 spans 18 amino acids. Germline CDR1 and CDR2: SGHNT and YYREEE (reference sequence). CDR3 sequence (DNA): TGTGCCAGCAGCTTCCGGACTAGCGGGAGTTCATCCTACAATGAGCAGTTCTTC. Translation: CASSFRTSGSSSYNEQFF.

The chain employs TRBV4-3 and TRBJ2-3; D remains unclear. CDR3 length: 16 residues. From germline, CDR1 is LGHNA and CDR2 YSLEER. V gave up 0 bases and J gave up 2 bases, with 12 bases separating them. The CDR3 spells CASSQDLTSYTDTQYF. The CDR3 nucleotides are TGCGCCAGCAGCCAAGATCTAACGAGCTACACAGATACGCAGTATTTT.

V gene TRBV25-1 combines with J gene TRBJ2-6, with TRBD1 matching over 10 bases. The CDR3 totals 18 residues. V shed 4 bases and J 2 bases; nucleotides not matched to a gene: 8. From germline, CDR1 is MGHDK and CDR2 SYGVNS. The CDR3 bases are TGTGCCAGCAGTGGCAATACCGGGACAGGGGCTGGGGCCAACGTCCTGACTTTC. Protein product: CASSGNTGTGAGANVLTF.

This chain joins TRBV19 and TRBJ2-7; 7 positions match TRBD1. CDR1 and CDR2 (germline): LNHDA, SQIVND (reference sequence). V lost 4 bases to trimming and J lost 0 bases; unmatched junction nucleotides: 6. This CDR3 has 15 amino acids. CDR3 protein: CASSRTGAGSYEQYF. Written as DNA, the CDR3 is TGTGCCAGTAGTAGAACAGGGGCGGGCTCCTACGAGCAGTACTTC.

The V gene is TRBV10-3, the J gene TRBJ1-2; D might be TRBD1 (5 bases). The germline CDR1 and CDR2 sequences are ENHRY and SYGVKD. The CDR3 totals 13 residues. V was clipped by 3 bases and J by 4 bases, with 9 bases between them. The CDR3 sequence: CAISESQGYGYTF. DNA for the CDR3: TGTGCCATCAGTGAAAGTCAGGGCTATGGCTACACCTTC.

V gene TRBV7-2 combines with J gene TRBJ1-3; D not certain. CDR3 size: 16 residues. Germline V gives CDR1 SGHTA, CDR2 FQGNSA. Trimming removed 5 bases from V and 0 bases from J, with 14 bases in between. The CDR3 nucleotides are TGTGCCAGCAGCACTTCATCAGGTACCTCTGGAAACACCATATATTTT. Translation: CASSTSSGTSGNTIYF.

In its sample, this clone was seen a few times. The chain links TRBV30 to TRBJ1-4; TRBD1 matches at 8 bases. Germline V lookup: CDR1 GTSNPN, CDR2 SVGIG (reference sequence). V lost 3 bases, J lost 0 bases, and 6 bases stayed unmatched. The CDR3 contains 16 residues. Here the CDR3 DNA reads TGTGCCTGGAGGCCCGGCAGGGGGCCAACTAATGAAAAACTGTTTTTT. Encoded protein: CAWRPGRGPTNEKLFF.

There are a few counts of this clone. The chain employs TRBV7-9 and TRBJ1-4; 8 nucleotides align to TRBD1. CDR1 and CDR2 (germline): SEHNR, FQNEAQ (reference sequence). With 5 bases clipped from V and 1 base from J, the junction kept 3 bases outside the gene matches. This CDR3 has 15 residues. The CDR3 protein is CASSGQGVTNEKLFF. CDR3 nucleotides: TGTGCCAGCAGCGGACAGGGTGTAACTAATGAAAAACTGTTTTTT.

In this sample, this clone turned up a few times. This chain links TRBV28 with TRBJ2-5; D remains unclear. The length of the CDR3 is 13 residues. CDR1 is MDHEN, CDR2 SYDVKM, per germline. The V end was cut by 5 bases, the J end by 5 bases, with 12 bases between. CDR3 DNA sequence: TGTGCCAGCAGTAAAACAGATAGGGAGACCCAGTACTTC. Its translation: CASSKTDRETQYF.

V gene TRBV5-1 combines with J gene TRBJ2-1, with 15 bases fitting TRBD2. The CDR3 covers 15 residues. The germline V gene has CDR1 SGHRS and CDR2 YFSETQ. V was clipped by 2 bases and J by 9 bases; unmatched bases: 3. The CDR3 nucleotides are TGCGCCAGCAGCTTAGGACTAGCGGGAGGGATTGAGCAGTTCTTC. Amino acid sequence: CASSLGLAGGIEQFF.